This T cell receptor (beta chain) was identified during a study of neurological immune-mediated disorders. This clonotype occurred many times. By 5'RACE with 10-nucleotide random UMIs, the cDNA was made. Each CDR3 protein gets one entry after TCRdb re-called the 5' RACE reads with MiXCR. The sample records tens of thousands of distinct CDR3 sequences, 11% to 15% being singletons. The CDR3 has 15 amino acids. V dropped 1 base and J dropped 6; count of bases not matched to a gene: 8. Per the germline V gene, CDR1 is DFQATT and CDR2 is SNEGSKA (reference sequence). This TCR derives from a woman aged 45-65 years with HTLV-1-associated myelopathy (HAM/TSP). The V call is TRBV20-1, the J call TRBJ2-2; 7 nucleotides align to TRBD2. Sequenced input: PBMCs. The CDR3 nucleotides are TGCAGTGCTAGAGGACTAGCCCGGCGGTCCGGGGAGCTGTTTTTT. It yields the protein CSARGLARRSGELFF.